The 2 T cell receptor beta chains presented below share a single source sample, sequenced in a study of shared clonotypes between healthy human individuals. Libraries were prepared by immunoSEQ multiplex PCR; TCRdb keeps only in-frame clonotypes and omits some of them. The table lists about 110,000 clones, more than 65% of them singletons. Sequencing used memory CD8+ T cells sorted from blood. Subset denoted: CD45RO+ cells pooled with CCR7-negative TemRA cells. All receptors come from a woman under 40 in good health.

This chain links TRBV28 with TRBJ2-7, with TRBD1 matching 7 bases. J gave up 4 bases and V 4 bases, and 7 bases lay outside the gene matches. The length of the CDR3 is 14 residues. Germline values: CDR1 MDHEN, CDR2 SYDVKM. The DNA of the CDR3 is TGTGCCAGCAGTTGGACGGGACAGAAGTACGAGCAGTACTTC. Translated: CASSWTGQKYEQYF.

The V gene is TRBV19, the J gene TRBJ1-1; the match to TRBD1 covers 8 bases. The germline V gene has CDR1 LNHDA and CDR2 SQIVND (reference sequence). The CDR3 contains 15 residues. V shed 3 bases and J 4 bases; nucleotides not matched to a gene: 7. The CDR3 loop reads CASSIVVRGPTEAFF. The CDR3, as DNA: TGTGCCAGTAGTATTGTCGTCAGGGGGCCCACTGAAGCTTTCTTT.